The sequence of this T cell receptor (beta chain) was determined in a study of T cell changes during pregnancy in multiple sclerosis. The CDR3 runs 15 residues. The germline V gene has CDR1 MNHNY and CDR2 SVGAGI (reference sequence). With V trimmed by 7 bases and J by 7 bases, 11 bases remained unmatched. The repertoire was sequenced with immunoSEQ multiplex PCR; TCRdb's copy has only in-frame clones and lacks some. The sample has some 37,000 clones; about 88% are singletons. The sequences come from CD4+ T cells from peripheral blood mononuclear cells, collected before pregnancy. V usage is TRBV6-6 and J usage is TRBJ2-2; 8 bases agree with TRBD1. This TCR was recovered from a female donor with multiple sclerosis, enrolled in a pregnancy study. CDR3 residues: CASTNHRGFRGELFF. The CDR3, as DNA: TGTGCCAGCACCAACCACAGGGGGTTCCGCGGGGAGCTGTTTTTT.